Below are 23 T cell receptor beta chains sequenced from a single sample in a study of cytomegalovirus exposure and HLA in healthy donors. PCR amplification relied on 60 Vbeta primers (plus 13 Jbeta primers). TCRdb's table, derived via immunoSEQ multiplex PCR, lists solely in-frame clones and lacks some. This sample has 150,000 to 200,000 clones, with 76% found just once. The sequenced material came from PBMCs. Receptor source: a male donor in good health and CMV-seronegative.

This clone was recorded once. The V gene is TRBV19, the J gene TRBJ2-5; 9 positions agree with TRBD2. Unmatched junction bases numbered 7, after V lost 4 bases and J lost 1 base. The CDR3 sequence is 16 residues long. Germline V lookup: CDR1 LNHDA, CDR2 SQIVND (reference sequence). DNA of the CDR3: TGTGCCAGTAGTACCTTTAGCGGGAGCCTCCAAGAGACCCAGTACTTC. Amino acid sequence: CASSTFSGSLQETQYF.

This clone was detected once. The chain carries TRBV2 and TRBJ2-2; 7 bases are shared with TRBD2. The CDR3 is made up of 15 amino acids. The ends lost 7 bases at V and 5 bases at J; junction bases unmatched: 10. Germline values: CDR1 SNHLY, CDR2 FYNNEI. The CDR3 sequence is CASTLAQGGTGELFF. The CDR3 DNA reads TGTGCCAGCACCCTAGCTCAGGGAGGGACCGGGGAGCTGTTTTTT.

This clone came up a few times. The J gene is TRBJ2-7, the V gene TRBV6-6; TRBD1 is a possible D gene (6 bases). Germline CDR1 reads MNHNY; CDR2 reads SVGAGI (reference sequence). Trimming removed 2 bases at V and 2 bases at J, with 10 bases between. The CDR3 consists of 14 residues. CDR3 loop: CASSYHRVTYEQYF. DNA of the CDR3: TGTGCCAGCAGTTACCACAGGGTAACCTACGAGCAGTACTTC.

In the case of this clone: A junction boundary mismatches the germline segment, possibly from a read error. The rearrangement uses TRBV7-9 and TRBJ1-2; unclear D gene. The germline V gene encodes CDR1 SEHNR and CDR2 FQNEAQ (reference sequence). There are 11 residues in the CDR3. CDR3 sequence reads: CSSSSRGGYTF. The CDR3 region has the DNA TGTTCCAGCAGCTCGCGGGGTGGCTACACCTTC. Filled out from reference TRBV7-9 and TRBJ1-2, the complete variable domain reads DTGVSQNPRHKITKRGQNVTFRCDPISEHNRLYWYRQTLGQGPEFLTYFQNEAQLEKSRLLSDRFSAERPKGSFSTLEIQRTEQGDSAMYLCSSSSRGGYTFGSGTRLTVV.

CDR3 loop: CASRHRDRGPYEQYF. The CDR3 region has the DNA TGCGCCAGCAGGCACCGGGACAGGGGGCCCTACGAGCAGTACTTC. This chain joins TRBV10-1 and TRBJ2-7; 12 positions agree with TRBD1. There are 15 residues in the CDR3. Per the germline V gene, CDR1 is WNHNN and CDR2 is SYGVQD (reference sequence). J gave up 2 bases and V 6 bases, and 5 bases lay outside the gene matches.

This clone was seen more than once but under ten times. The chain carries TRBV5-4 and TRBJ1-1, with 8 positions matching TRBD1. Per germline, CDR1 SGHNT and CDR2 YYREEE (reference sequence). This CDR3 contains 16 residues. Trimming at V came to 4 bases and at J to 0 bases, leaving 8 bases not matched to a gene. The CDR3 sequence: CASSPNSGQVNTEAFF. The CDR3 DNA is TGTGCCAGCAGCCCGAACTCGGGACAGGTGAACACTGAAGCTTTCTTT.

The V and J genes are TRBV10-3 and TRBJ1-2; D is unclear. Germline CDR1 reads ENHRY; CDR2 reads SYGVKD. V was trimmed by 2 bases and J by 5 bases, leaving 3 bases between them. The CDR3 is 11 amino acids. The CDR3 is CAISEQYGYTF. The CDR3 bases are TGTGCCATCAGTGAGCAGTATGGCTACACCTTC.

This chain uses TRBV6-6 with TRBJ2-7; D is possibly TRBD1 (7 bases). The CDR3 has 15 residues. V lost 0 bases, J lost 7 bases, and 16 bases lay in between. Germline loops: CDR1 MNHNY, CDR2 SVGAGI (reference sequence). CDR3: CASSYSGRGVEEQYF. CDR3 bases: TGTGCCAGCAGTTACTCGGGCAGGGGGGTGGAAGAGCAGTACTTC.

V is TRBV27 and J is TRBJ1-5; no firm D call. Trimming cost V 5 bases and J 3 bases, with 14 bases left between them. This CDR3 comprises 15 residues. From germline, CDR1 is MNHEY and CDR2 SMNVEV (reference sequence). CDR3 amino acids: CASSPVGGPNQPQHF. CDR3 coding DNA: TGTGCCAGCAGTCCAGTAGGCGGGCCCAATCAGCCCCAGCATTTT.

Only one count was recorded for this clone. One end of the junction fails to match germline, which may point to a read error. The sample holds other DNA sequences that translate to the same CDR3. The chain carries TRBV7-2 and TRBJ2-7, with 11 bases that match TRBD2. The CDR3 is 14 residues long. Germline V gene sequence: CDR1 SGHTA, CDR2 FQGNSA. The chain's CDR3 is CASSLAGGPYEQYF. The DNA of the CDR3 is TGTGCCAGCAGTTTAGCGGGGGGGCCCTACGAGCAGTACTTC.

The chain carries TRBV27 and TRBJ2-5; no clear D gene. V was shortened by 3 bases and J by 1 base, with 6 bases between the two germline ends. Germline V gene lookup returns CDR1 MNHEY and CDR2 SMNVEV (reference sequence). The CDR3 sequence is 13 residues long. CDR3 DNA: TGTGCCAGCAGTTTCTCCCTCCAAGAGACCCAGTACTTC. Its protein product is CASSFSLQETQYF.

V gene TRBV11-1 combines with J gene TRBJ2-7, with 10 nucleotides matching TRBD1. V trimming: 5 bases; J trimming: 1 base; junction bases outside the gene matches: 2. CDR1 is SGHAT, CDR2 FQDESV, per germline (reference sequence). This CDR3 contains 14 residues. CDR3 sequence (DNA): TGTGCCAGCAGCGGGGACAGGGGTTCCTACGAGCAGTACTTC. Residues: CASSGDRGSYEQYF.

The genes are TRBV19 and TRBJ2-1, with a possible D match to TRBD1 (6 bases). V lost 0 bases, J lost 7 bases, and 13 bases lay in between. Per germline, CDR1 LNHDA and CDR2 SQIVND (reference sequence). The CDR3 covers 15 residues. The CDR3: CASSIEGARSNEQFF. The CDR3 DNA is TGTGCCAGTAGTATAGAGGGGGCGCGCAGTAATGAGCAGTTCTTC.

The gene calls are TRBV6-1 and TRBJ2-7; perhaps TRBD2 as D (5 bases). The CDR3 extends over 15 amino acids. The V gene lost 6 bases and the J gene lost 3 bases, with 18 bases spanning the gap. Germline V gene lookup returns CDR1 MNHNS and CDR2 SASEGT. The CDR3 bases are TGTGCCAGCAGCGGGAAAGGCAGAAAGGTCTACGAGCAGTACTTC. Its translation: CASSGKGRKVYEQYF.

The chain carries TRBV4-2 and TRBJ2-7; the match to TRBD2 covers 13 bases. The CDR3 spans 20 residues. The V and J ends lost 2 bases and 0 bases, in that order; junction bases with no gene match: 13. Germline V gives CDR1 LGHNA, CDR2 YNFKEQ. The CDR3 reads CASSQTGLAGAFSSSYEQYF. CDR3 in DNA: TGTGCCAGCAGCCAAACTGGACTAGCGGGAGCCTTCTCTAGCTCCTACGAGCAGTACTTC.

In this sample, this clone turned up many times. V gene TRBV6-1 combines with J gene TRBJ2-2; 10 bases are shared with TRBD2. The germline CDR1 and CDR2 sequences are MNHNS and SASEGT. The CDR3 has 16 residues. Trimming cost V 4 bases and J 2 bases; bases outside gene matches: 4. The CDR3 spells CASSATSGDNTGELFF. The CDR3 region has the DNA TGTGCCAGCAGTGCTACTAGCGGGGACAACACCGGGGAGCTGTTTTTT.

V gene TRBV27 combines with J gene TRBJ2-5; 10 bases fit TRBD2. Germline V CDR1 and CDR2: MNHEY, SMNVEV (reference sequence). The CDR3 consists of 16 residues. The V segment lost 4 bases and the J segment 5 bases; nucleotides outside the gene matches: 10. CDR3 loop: CASSSRASGSFETQYF. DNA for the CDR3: TGTGCCAGCAGTTCCCGGGCTAGCGGGAGTTTTGAGACCCAGTACTTC.

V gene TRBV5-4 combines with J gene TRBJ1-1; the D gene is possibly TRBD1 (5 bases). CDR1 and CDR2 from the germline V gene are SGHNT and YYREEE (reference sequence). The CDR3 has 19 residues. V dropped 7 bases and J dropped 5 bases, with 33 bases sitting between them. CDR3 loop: CASQLKRGAGGLGGTEAFF. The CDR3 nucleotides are TGTGCCAGCCAGCTCAAAAGAGGGGCGGGAGGGCTTGGCGGGACTGAAGCTTTCTTT. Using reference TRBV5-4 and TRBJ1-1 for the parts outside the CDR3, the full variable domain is ETGVTQSPTHLIKTRGQQVTLRCSSQSGHNTVSWYQQALGQGPQFIFQYYREEENGRGNFPPRFSGLQFPNYSSELNVNALELDDSALYLCASQLKRGAGGLGGTEAFFGQGTRLTVV.

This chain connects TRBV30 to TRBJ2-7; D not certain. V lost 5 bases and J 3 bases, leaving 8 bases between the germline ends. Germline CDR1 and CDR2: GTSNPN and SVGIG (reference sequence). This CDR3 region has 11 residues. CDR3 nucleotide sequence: TGTGCCTGGGGCAGGTTCTACGAGCAGTACTTC. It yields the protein CAWGRFYEQYF.

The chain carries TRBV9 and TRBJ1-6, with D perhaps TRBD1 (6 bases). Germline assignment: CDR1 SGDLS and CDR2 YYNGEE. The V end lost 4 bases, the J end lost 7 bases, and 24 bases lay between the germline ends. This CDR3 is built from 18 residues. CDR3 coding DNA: TGTGCCAGCAGCCCAAGTGGGGGGGGCAGCACTGTAAATTCACCCCTCCACTTT. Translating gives CASSPSGGGSTVNSPLHF.

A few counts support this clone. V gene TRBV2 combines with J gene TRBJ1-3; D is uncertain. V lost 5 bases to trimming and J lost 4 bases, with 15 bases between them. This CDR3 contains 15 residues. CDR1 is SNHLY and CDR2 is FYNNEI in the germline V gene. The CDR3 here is CASSTGASGGNTIYF. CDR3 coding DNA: TGTGCCAGCAGTACGGGAGCGTCCGGCGGAAACACCATATATTTT. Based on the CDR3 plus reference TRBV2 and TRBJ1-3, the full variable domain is EPEVTQTPSHQVTQMGQEVILRCVPISNHLYFYWYRQILGQKVEFLVSFYNNEISEKSEIFDDQFSVERPDGSNFTLKIRSTKLEDSAMYFCASSTGASGGNTIYFGEGSWLTVV.

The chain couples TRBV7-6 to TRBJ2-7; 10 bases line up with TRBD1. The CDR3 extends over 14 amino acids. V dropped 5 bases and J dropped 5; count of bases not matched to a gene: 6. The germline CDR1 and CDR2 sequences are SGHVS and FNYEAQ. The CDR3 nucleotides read TGTGCCAGCAGCGCCGGGACAGGGGTCCACGAGCAGTACTTC. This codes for CASSAGTGVHEQYF.

The CDR3 coding sequence is TGCGCCAGCAGCCAAGTCGGGTCGGGATCTAAGGATGGCTACACCTTC. Protein product: CASSQVGSGSKDGYTF. The chain has TRBV4-3 and TRBJ1-2; D is unresolved. Looked up from germline, CDR1 is LGHNA and CDR2 is YSLEER. The CDR3 is 16 amino acids. V gave up 1 base and J gave up 6 bases, with 18 bases separating them.